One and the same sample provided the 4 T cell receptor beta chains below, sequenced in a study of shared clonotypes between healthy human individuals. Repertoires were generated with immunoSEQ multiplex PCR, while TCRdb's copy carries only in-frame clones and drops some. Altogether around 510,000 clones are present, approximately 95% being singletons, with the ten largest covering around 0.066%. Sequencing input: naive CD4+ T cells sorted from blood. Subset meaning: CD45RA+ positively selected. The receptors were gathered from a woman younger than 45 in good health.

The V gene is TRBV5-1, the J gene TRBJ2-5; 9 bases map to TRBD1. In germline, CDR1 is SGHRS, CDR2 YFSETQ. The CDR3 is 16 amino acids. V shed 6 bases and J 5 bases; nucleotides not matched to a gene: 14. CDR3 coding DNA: TGCGCCAGCAAGATAACCGGGACAGGGAGACTGGAGACCCAGTACTTC. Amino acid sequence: CASKITGTGRLETQYF.

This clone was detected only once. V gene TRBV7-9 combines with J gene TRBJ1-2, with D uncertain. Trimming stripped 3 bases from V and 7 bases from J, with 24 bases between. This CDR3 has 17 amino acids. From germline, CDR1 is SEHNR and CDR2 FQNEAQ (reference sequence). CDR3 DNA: TGTGCCAGCAGCTTCGAGGGTCGGGCCGGTATGAGTCGTGGCTACACCTTC. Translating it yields CASSFEGRAGMSRGYTF.

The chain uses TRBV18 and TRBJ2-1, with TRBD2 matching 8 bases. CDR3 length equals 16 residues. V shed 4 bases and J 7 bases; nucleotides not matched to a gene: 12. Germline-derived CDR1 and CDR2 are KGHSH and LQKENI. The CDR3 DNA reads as TGTGCCAGCTCACAAGCGAACGGGAGGGCCCGGAATGAGCAGTTCTTC. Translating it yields CASSQANGRARNEQFF.

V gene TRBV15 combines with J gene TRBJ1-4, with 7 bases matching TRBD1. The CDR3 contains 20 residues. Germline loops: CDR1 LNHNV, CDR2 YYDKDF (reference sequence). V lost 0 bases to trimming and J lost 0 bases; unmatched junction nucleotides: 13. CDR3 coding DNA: TGTGCCACCAGCAGAGAAATGGCCTGGGACAGCTTTGCAACTAATGAAAAACTGTTTTTT. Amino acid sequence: CATSREMAWDSFATNEKLFF. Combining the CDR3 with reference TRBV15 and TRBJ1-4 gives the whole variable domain DAMVIQNPRYQVTQFGKPVTLSCSQTLNHNVMYWYQQKSSQAPKLLFHYYDKDFNNEADTPDNFQSRRPNTSFCFLDIRSPGLGDTAMYLCATSREMAWDSFATNEKLFFGSGTQLSVL.